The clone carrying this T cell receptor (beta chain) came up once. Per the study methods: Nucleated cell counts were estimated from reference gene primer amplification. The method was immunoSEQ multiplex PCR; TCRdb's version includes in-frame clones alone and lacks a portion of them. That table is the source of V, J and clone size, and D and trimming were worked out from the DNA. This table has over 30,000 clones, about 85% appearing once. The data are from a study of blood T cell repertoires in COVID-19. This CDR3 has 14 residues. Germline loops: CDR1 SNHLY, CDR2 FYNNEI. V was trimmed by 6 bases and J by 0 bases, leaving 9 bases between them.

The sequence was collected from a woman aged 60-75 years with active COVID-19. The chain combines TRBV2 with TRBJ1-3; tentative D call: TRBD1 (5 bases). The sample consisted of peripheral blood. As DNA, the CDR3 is TGTGCCAGCAGAACGACAGCCTCTGGAAACACCATATATTTT. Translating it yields CASRTTASGNTIYF.